This TCR beta chain was found in a study of T cells in narcolepsy. The table came from immunoSEQ multiplex PCR; TCRdb's copy has only in-frame clones and leaves some out. The data contain tens of thousands of clones, approximately 60% of them singletons. This CDR3 spans 17 amino acids. Trimming removed 7 bases from V and 0 bases from J, with 20 bases in between. The germline gives CDR1 SGHRS, CDR2 YFSETQ. The chain couples TRBV5-1 to TRBJ1-3; weak D call: TRBD1 (6 bases). The sequence derives from a human donor in good health. The sample was memory (CD45RA-) CD4+ T cells from blood. The CDR3 loop is CASAPQPGQLSGNTIYF. Written as DNA, the CDR3 is TGCGCCAGCGCCCCTCAACCCGGACAGCTCTCTGGAAACACCATATATTTT.